These T cell receptor beta chains were read from a single sample in a study of blood T cell repertoires in COVID-19. Clones were read by immunoSEQ multiplex PCR, and TCRdb kept only the in-frame ones, dropping some. The sample records about 150,000 clones, 75% to 90% being singletons. Sequenced sample: peripheral blood. Receptors were obtained from a man between 18 and 29 years old with COVID-19, enrolled during active disease. The CDR3 runs from the conserved cysteine through the conserved F or W. D genes are given only for firm matches. Clone size, where shown, is once, few, many, or a class for clones that have expanded.

d_gene	v_gene	abundance	j_gene	CDR3aa	CDR3nt
TRBD1	TRBV5-1	few	TRBJ2-7	CASRPSRDSSYEQYF	TGCGCCAGCAGGCCGAGCCGGGACAGTTCCTACGAGCAGTACTTC
.	TRBV24-1	.	TRBJ2-2	CATSVLPGELFF	TGTGCCACCAGTGTCCTCCCCGGGGAGCTGTTTTTT
TRBD2	TRBV28	.	TRBJ2-1	CASSLWLAGNNEQFF	TGTGCCAGCAGTTTATGGCTAGCGGGGAACAATGAGCAGTTCTTC
TRBD1	TRBV10-1	.	TRBJ1-2	CASSESRQGPYGYTF	TGCGCCAGCAGTGAGTCGAGACAGGGCCCCTATGGCTACACCTTC
TRBD2	TRBV10-3	.	TRBJ2-3	CATRWGGRTDTQYF	TGTGCCACCCGGTGGGGCGGGAGGACAGATACGCAGTATTTT
TRBD2	TRBV9	.	TRBJ2-7	CASSASREGSYEQYF	TGTGCCAGCAGCGCGTCTAGGGAGGGCTCCTACGAGCAGTACTTC
TRBD1	TRBV6-6	.	TRBJ2-7	CASSYFAGTGGYEQYF	TGTGCCAGCAGTTACTTTGCCGGGACAGGGGGCTACGAGCAGTACTTC
.	TRBV13	few	TRBJ2-7	CASSLGSYEQYF	TGTGCCAGCAGCTTAGGCAGCTACGAGCAGTACTTC
.	TRBV5-1	.	TRBJ2-2	CASNDHGGQNTGELFF	TGCGCCAGCAACGACCACGGGGGGCAGAACACCGGGGAGCTGTTTTTT
.	TRBV5-1	.	TRBJ2-3	CASSLEQNTDTQYF	TGCGCCAGCAGCTTGGAACAGAACACAGATACGCAGTATTTT
.	TRBV27	.	TRBJ1-2	CASSSSPGRPNYGYTF	TGTGCCAGCAGTTCCTCCCCGGGGAGGCCTAACTATGGCTACACCTTC
.	TRBV2	.	TRBJ2-2	CASSESGNTGELFF	TGTGCCAGCAGTGAGTCGGGGAACACCGGGGAGCTGTTTTTT
TRBD2	TRBV7-6	few	TRBJ2-2	CASSKISGRAGELFF	TGTGCCAGCAGCAAGATTAGCGGGAGGGCCGGGGAGCTGTTTTTT
TRBD2	TRBV29-1	.	TRBJ2-1	CSVERAGAPNLVFF	TGCAGCGTTGAGCGCGCGGGAGCTCCCAATTTGGTGTTCTTC
TRBD2	TRBV7-3	.	TRBJ2-2	CASSSRLAGNTGELFF	TGTGCCAGCAGCTCGAGACTAGCGGGGAACACCGGGGAGCTGTTTTTT
TRBD1	TRBV2	.	TRBJ1-2	CASSEMGTGSNYGYTF	TGTGCCAGCAGTGAAATGGGGACAGGGTCAAACTATGGCTACACCTTC
.	TRBV28	.	TRBJ1-1	CASSFYREATEAFF	TGTGCCAGCAGTTTTTACCGTGAGGCCACTGAAGCTTTCTTT
.	TRBV5-8	.	TRBJ2-3	CASSLERFVSDTQYF	TGTGCCAGCAGCTTGGAGCGGTTCGTATCAGATACGCAGTATTTT
.	TRBV25-1	.	TRBJ1-2	CASSGDWSGENVRSGYTF	TGTGCCAGCAGTGGCGATTGGAGTGGGGAGAATGTAAGGAGTGGCTACACCTTC
TRBD2	TRBV28	.	TRBJ2-1	CASSLLAGHNEQFF	TGTGCCAGCAGTCTCCTAGCGGGACACAATGAGCAGTTCTTC
TRBD1	TRBV15	once	TRBJ2-7	CATSRSDRGIYEQYF	TGTGCCACCAGCAGATCCGACAGGGGAATCTACGAGCAGTACTTC
.	TRBV6-4	.	TRBJ2-2	CASSPIGYSNTGELFF	TGTGCCAGCAGTCCGATCGGGTACTCGAACACCGGGGAGCTGTTTTTT
.	TRBV6-5	.	TRBJ2-7	CASSNRDYEQYF	TGTGCCAGCAGTAACAGGGACTACGAGCAGTACTTC
.	TRBV27	.	TRBJ2-3	CASSKGVSHTDTQYF	TGTGCCAGCAGTAAGGGGGTATCTCACACAGATACGCAGTATTTT
TRBD2	TRBV3-1/TRBV3-2	few	TRBJ2-7	CASSPRLAGGYEQYF	TGTGCCAGCAGCCCCCGACTAGCGGGAGGCTACGAGCAGTACTTC
TRBD2	TRBV5-1	.	TRBJ2-1	CASSLSSGSYNEQFF	TGCGCCAGCAGCTTGAGTAGCGGGAGTTACAATGAGCAGTTCTTC
TRBD1	TRBV28	.	TRBJ1-5	CASSFRDRGPPQHF	TGTGCCAGCAGTTTCCGGGACAGGGGGCCGCCCCAGCATTTT
TRBD1	TRBV28	.	TRBJ1-2	CASRIQGARLGYGYTF	TGTGCCAGCAGGATACAGGGGGCTCGGTTAGGGTATGGCTACACCTTC
.	TRBV15	.	TRBJ2-7	CATSPDPGTYEQYF	TGTGCCACCAGCCCCGATCCGGGGACCTACGAGCAGTACTTC
.	TRBV5-1	.	TRBJ2-1	CASSSWGDEQFF	TGCGCCAGCAGCTCGTGGGGGGATGAGCAGTTCTTC
.	TRBV11-1	.	TRBJ1-1	CASSFSVNTEAFF	TGTGCCAGCAGCTTTTCAGTGAACACTGAAGCTTTCTTT
TRBD2	TRBV6-2/TRBV6-3	.	TRBJ2-1	CASSYSGLASNEQFF	TGTGCCAGCAGTTACTCGGGACTAGCTAGCAATGAGCAGTTCTTC
.	TRBV7-2	.	TRBJ2-7	CASSLVGGRPYEQYF	TGTGCCAGCAGCTTAGTTGGTGGCAGGCCCTACGAGCAGTACTTC
.	TRBV6-2/TRBV6-3	.	TRBJ1-5	CASSSGQPQHF	TGTGCCAGCAGTTCCGGTCAGCCCCAGCATTTT
.	TRBV28	.	TRBJ1-2	CASSELYVDGGLSNYGYTF	TGTGCCAGCAGTGAGCTGTATGTAGATGGTGGTTTATCTAACTATGGCTACACCTTC
TRBD2	TRBV6-2/TRBV6-3	.	TRBJ2-1	CASSYPPGLAGGSYNEQFF	TGTGCCAGCAGTTACCCCCCGGGACTAGCGGGAGGGTCCTACAATGAGCAGTTCTTC
.	TRBV7-2	.	TRBJ1-1	CASSRPGRETEAFF	TGTGCCAGCAGCAGGCCAGGGCGTGAGACTGAAGCTTTCTTT
.	TRBV21-1	.	TRBJ1-5	CASSKEFVRGPHNQPQHF	TGTGCCAGCAGCAAAGAATTTGTCAGGGGCCCACACAATCAGCCCCAGCATTTT
TRBD2	TRBV6-5	.	TRBJ2-1	CASRYSITSGVNEQFF	TGTGCCAGCAGGTACTCGATCACTAGCGGGGTCAATGAGCAGTTCTTC
.	TRBV11-3	.	TRBJ2-2	CASSPRRGNTGELFF	TGTGCCAGCAGCCCTCGGAGGGGCAACACCGGGGAGCTGTTTTTT
TRBD1	TRBV24-1	.	TRBJ2-5	CATRGTGAETQYF	TGTGCCACCAGGGGGACAGGAGCGGAGACCCAGTACTTC
.	TRBV6-2/TRBV6-3	once	TRBJ1-3	CASSSRDRASSGNTIYF	TGTGCCAGCAGTTCCCGTGACAGAGCGAGCTCTGGAAACACCATATATTTT
.	TRBV30	once	TRBJ2-1	CAWSRETASNEQFF	TGTGCCTGGAGTCGGGAAACTGCCAGCAATGAGCAGTTCTTC
.	TRBV9	once	TRBJ1-1	CASSERGGNAEAFF	TGTGCCAGCAGTGAACGGGGCGGGAACGCTGAAGCTTTCTTT
TRBD1	TRBV19	.	TRBJ2-1	CASSIGTGFSYNEQFF	TGTGCCAGTAGTATTGGGACAGGGTTTAGCTACAATGAGCAGTTCTTC
TRBD2	TRBV9	.	TRBJ2-2	CASSVGISGFYTGELFF	TGTGCCAGCAGCGTAGGGATTAGCGGGTTCTACACCGGGGAGCTGTTTTTT
TRBD2	TRBV7-3	.	TRBJ2-2	CASSPTAGLAGDGELFF	TGTGCCAGCAGCCCCACGGCGGGACTAGCGGGAGACGGGGAGCTGTTTTTT
.	TRBV5-4	.	TRBJ2-7	CATQYGGEQYF	TGTGCCACACAATACGGGGGAGAGCAGTACTTC
.	TRBV9	.	TRBJ2-5	CASSVVGAQGDKTQYF	TGTGCCAGCAGCGTAGTGGGGGCACAAGGCGACAAGACCCAGTACTTC
.	TRBV6-2/TRBV6-3	.	TRBJ1-1	CASRPQVFKAAFF	TGTGCCAGCAGGCCTCAGGTTTTCAAGGCTGCTTTCTTT
.	TRBV28	.	TRBJ1-2	CASSHLVGTYGYTF	TGTGCCAGCAGTCACTTAGTCGGGACTTATGGCTACACCTTC
TRBD2	TRBV28	.	TRBJ2-3	CASRPLTSGSGTDTQYF	TGTGCCAGCAGACCTCTGACTAGCGGGAGTGGCACAGATACGCAGTATTTT
TRBD2	TRBV28	.	TRBJ2-3	CASSLPLEAGGHYSTDTQYF	TGTGCCAGCAGTTTACCCCTGGAGGCGGGAGGCCATTATTCCACAGATACGCAGTATTTT